The rows below give T cell receptor beta chains drawn from one sample of a study of T cell repertoires in cytomegalovirus infection. These receptors' antigens are unknown. TCRdb independently ran MiXCR on the reads; one entry per CDR3 protein. Counted here are hundreds of thousands of distinct CDR3 sequences, around 30% occurring once; the ten biggest clones make up 15% to 20%. This specimen was cultured PBMCs, taken from culture after CMV antigen stimulation. The source of these receptors is a human donor in good health (CMV status not recorded). Some clones in this sample may be carry-over from other donors' samples. Both conserved end residues are part of each CDR3. Each record gives: J gene, clone size, CDR3 length, D gene, V gene, CDR3 DNA, CDR3 protein. A D gene is named only where the DNA matches it firmly. Not all rows give a size; the values are once, few, many and, for expanded clones, a class.

TRBJ2-7 | - | 13 | TRBD1 | TRBV2 | TGTGCCAGCAGTGGGACAGGGGATGGCGAGCAGTACTTC | CASSGTGDGEQYF
TRBJ2-1 | few | 13 | TRBD2 | TRBV11-2 | TGTGCCAGCAGCTTCCGAGTGGGGGGGGAGCAGTTCTTC | CASSFRVGGEQFF
TRBJ1-4 | - | 15 | - | TRBV6-6 | TGTGCCAGCAGTTACTCAGGGGCAACTAATGAAAAACTGTTTTTT | CASSYSGATNEKLFF
TRBJ2-7 | - | 15 | TRBD1 | TRBV2 | TGTGCCAGCAGCCCCGGGACAGTAAGCTCCTACGAGCAGTACTTC | CASSPGTVSSYEQYF
TRBJ2-1 | once | 13 | - | TRBV23-1 | TGCGCCAGCAGGAACGACAGTTACAATGAGCAGTTCTTC | CASRNDSYNEQFF
TRBJ2-3 | few | 13 | TRBD1 | TRBV12-5 | TGTGCTAGTGGTTACAGGGGTTCAGATACGCAGTATTTT | CASGYRGSDTQYF
TRBJ2-3 | - | 13 | - | TRBV20-1 | TGCAGTGCAGACTACCGAACCTTGGATACGCAGTATTTT | CSADYRTLDTQYF
TRBJ2-2 | - | 15 | - | TRBV19 | TGTGCCAGTAGTCGGTGGGACAAGAACACCGGGGAGCTGTTTTTT | CASSRWDKNTGELFF
TRBJ2-1 | - | 12 | - | TRBV14 | TGTGCCAGCAGCCCCCTGGGTTGCGAGGAGTTCTTC | CASSPLGCEEFF
TRBJ2-7 | - | 17 | - | TRBV28 | TGTGCCAGCAGCTGGCGCGCCGCAACAAGGATCTCCTACGAGCAGTACTTC | CASSWRAATRISYEQYF
TRBJ1-5 | - | 17 | - | TRBV6-6 | TGTGCCAGCAGTTACGACCCATACGGGAAATTAAATCAGCCCCAGCATTTT | CASSYDPYGKLNQPQHF
TRBJ1-3 | many | 18 | - | TRBV7-8 | TGTGCCAGCAGCTTAGAATACCCCATCCCGGGCTCTGGAAACACCATATATTTT | CASSLEYPIPGSGNTIYF
TRBJ2-7 | - | 14 | TRBD1 | TRBV11-2 | TGTGCCAGCACCAGGGGCAGGGGGTCCTACGAGCAGTACTTC | CASTRGRGSYEQYF
TRBJ2-1 | - | 16 | - | TRBV4-1 | TGCGCCAGCAGCCAAGAAAGGGGTTACTCCTACAATGAGCAGTTCTTC | CASSQERGYSYNEQFF
TRBJ2-1 | - | 21 | TRBD2 | TRBV7-9 | TGTGCCAGCAGCTTAGCCTTCGGGACTAGCGGGATCAGGGGTTCCTACAATGAGCAGTTCTTC | CASSLAFGTSGIRGSYNEQFF
TRBJ2-1 | - | 16 | - | TRBV4-2 | TGTGCCAGCAGCCAGCCCGGCTGGGGAACCTACAATGAGCAGTTCTTC | CASSQPGWGTYNEQFF
TRBJ1-5 | - | 16 | - | TRBV4-3 | TGCGCCAGCAGCCAAGATAGGGGGGTTGGGAATCAGCCCCAGCATTTT | CASSQDRGVGNQPQHF
TRBJ2-2 | - | 14 | - | TRBV12-3/TRBV12-4 | TGTGCCAGCAGTTTAGCAGGGAGCACCGGGGAGCTGTTTTTT | CASSLAGSTGELFF
TRBJ1-2 | few | 15 | TRBD1 | TRBV12-3/TRBV12-4 | TGTGCCAGCAGTCCAGGGACAGGGCTTATCTATGGCTACACCTTC | CASSPGTGLIYGYTF